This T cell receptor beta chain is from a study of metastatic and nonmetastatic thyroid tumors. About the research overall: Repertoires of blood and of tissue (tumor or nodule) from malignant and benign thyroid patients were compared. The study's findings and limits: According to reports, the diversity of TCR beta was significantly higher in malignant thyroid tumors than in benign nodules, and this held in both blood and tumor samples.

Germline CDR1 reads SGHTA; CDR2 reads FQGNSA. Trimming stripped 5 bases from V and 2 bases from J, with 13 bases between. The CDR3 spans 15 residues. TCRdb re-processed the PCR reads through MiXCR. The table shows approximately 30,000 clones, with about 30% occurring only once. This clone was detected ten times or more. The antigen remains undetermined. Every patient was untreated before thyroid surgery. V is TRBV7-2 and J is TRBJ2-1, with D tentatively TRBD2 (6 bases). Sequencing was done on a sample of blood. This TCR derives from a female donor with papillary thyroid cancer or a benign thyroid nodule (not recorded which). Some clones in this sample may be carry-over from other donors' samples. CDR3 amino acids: CASSRSEGPYNEQFF. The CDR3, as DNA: TGTGCCAGCAGCCGCTCGGAGGGACCCTACAATGAGCAGTTCTTC.